This TCR beta chain was obtained from a study of T cells expressing NK-cell markers. Across the whole study: Sequencing of TCR beta repertoires drew on sorted CD3+CD56+NKG2C+, CD3+CD56+NKG2C- and CD3+CD56-NKG2C+ T cells. Points from the study as a whole: NKG2C+ dominant clonotypes from over five donors made up about 1.0-7.0% of CD8+ T cells.

The CDR3 is 12 residues long. CDR1 LGHNT and CDR2 FRNRAP come from the germline V gene. 5'RACE template switching with UMIs produced the TCR beta cDNA. With the 5' RACE reads reprocessed, TCRdb shows one record per CDR3 protein and no DNA. This sample's table reports some 140,000 distinct CDR3 sequences. As for this clonotype: Its antigen is not known.

The rearrangement links TRBV12-5 to TRBJ2-7; the D call of TRBD1 rests on TCRdb alone, since no DNA is present to check it. Sequenced sample: blood T cells: a sorted CD56 or NKG2C T cell subset, CD4+ or CD8+ T cells, or bulk PBMC T cells (not recorded which). The receptor comes from a woman between 50 and 59 years old in good health. The CDR3 region is CASGFAGEYQYF. Variable domain in full (rest from reference TRBV12-5 and TRBJ2-7): DARVTQTPRHKVTEMGQEVTMRCQPILGHNTVFWYRQTMMQGLELLAYFRNRAPLDDSGMPKDRFSAEMPDATLATLKIQPSEPRDSAVYFCASGFAGEYQYFGPGTRLTVT.